Reported below is one T cell receptor (beta chain). The entry originates in a study of blood T cell repertoires in COVID-19. At the level of the study: T cells, B-cell-depleted T cells, or PBMCs supplied cDNA or gDNA.

Sequencing was performed with immunoSEQ multiplex PCR; in TCRdb, only in-frame clones are kept and a portion is missing. The sample records 190,000 or so clones, 75% to 90% being singletons. The CDR3 length is 13 residues. Germline V CDR1 and CDR2: SGHNT, YENEEA. Trimming took 8 bases from V and 3 from J; bases not matched to a gene: 6. Ages ranged from 18 to 89 years, with residence in about 24 US areas. This rearrangement joins TRBV11-3 to TRBJ2-5; 7 bases agree with TRBD1. This TCR came from a woman aged 25 to 39 who had been exposed to COVID-19. The sequenced sample consisted of PBMCs or T cells enriched from blood (not recorded which). This CDR3 reads CASGRDSKETQYF. The CDR3 DNA sequence: TGTGCCAGCGGTAGGGACAGCAAAGAGACCCAGTACTTC.